This T cell receptor (beta chain) was documented in a study of blood T cell repertoires in COVID-19. Study background: Samples representing acute and convalescent COVID-19 were sourced from the United States, Italy and Spain. PBMCs, B-cell-depleted T cells, or T cells provided the cDNA or gDNA that made up the material.

The junction had 6 bases not matched to a gene; V was cut back by 4 bases and J by 4 bases. Per germline, CDR1 SEHNR and CDR2 FQNEAQ (reference sequence). The CDR3 covers 16 residues. Original processing notes: Amplifying reference gene primers gave estimates of nucleated cell counts. Assay: immunoSEQ multiplex PCR; the TCRdb copy retains only in-frame clones and omits some. For V, J and clone size, that table is used; D and trimming come from the DNA. The sample lists about 42,000 clones; roughly three quarters were seen once. The sequence was obtained from a man aged 65-85 years with active or convalescent COVID-19. Sequencing was done on a sample of peripheral blood. This chain links TRBV7-9 with TRBJ2-3, with 12 bases fitting TRBD2. CDR3: CASSSRTSGVSDTQYF. The DNA for the CDR3 is TGTGCCAGCAGCTCCCGGACTAGCGGGGTATCAGATACGCAGTATTTT.